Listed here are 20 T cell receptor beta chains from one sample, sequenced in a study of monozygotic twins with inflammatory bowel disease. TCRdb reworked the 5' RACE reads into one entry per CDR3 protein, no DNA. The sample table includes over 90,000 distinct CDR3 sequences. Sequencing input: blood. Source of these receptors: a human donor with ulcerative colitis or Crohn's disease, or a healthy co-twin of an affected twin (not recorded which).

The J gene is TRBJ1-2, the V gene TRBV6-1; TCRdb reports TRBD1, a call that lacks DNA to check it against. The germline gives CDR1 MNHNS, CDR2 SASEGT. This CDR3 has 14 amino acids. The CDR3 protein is CASRGGQPNYGYTF.

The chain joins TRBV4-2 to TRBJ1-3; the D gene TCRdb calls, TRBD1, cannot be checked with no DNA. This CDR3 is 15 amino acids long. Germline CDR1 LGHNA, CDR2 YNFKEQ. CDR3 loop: CASSSTGGAGNTIYF.

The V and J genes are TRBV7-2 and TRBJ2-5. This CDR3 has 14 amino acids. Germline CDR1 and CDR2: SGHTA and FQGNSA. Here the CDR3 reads CASSRAGVVETQYF.

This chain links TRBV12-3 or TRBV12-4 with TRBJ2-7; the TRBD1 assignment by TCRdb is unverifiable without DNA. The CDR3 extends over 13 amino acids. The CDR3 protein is CASSGQGANEQYF.

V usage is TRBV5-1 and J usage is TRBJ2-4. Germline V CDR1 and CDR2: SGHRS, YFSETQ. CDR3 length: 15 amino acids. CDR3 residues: CASSLTMGSKNIQYF.

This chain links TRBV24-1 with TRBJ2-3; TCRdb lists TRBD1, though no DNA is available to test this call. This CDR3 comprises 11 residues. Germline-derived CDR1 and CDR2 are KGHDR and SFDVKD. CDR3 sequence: CATGPPSTQYF.

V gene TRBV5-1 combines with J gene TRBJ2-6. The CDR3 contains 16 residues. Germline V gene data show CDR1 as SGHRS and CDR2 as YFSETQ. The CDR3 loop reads CASSPRQSSGANVLTF.

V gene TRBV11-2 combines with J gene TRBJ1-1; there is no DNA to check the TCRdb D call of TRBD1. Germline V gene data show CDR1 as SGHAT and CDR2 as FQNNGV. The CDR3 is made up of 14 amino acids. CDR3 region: CASSGLGQGDEAFF. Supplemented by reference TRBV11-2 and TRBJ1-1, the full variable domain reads EAGVAQSPRYKIIEKRQSVAFWCNPISGHATLYWYQQILGQGPKLLIQFQNNGVVDDSQLPKDRFSAERLKGVDSTLKIQPAKLEDSAVYLCASSGLGQGDEAFFGQGTRLTVV.

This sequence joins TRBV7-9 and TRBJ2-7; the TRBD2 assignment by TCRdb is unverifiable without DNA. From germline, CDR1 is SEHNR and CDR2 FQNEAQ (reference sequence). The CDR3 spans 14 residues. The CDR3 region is CASSSGTSGKTQYF.

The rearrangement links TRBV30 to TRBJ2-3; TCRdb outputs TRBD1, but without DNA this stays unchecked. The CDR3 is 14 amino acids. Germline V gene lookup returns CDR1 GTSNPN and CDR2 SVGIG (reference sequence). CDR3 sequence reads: CAWTQGNIGHTQYF.

Here the CDR3 reads CASSLGDRGYGYTF. The chain uses TRBV12-3 or TRBV12-4 and TRBJ1-2; TCRdb designates TRBD1, a call that cannot be tested without DNA. CDR3 length equals 14 residues.

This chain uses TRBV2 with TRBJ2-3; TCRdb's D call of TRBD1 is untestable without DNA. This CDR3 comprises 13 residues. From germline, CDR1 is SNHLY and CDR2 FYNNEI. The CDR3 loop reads CAREEGAGDTQYF.

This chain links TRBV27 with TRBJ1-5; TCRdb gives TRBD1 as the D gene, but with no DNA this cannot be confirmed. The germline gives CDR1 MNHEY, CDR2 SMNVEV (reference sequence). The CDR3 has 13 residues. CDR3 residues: CASSLPGGQPQHF.

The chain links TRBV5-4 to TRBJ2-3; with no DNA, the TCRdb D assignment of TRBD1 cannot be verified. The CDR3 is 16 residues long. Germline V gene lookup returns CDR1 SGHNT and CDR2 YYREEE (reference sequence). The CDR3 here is CASSSTGQGLTDTQYF.

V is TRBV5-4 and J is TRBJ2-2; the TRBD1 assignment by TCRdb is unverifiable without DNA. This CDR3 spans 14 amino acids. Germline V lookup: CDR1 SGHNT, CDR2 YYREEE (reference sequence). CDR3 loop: CASSQGGGTGELFF.

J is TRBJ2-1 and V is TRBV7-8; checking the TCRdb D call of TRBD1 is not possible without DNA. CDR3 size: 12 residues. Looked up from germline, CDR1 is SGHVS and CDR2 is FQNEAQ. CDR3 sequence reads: CASSIPWAEQFF.

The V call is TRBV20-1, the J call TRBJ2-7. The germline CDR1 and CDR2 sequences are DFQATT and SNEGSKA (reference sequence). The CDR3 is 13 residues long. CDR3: CSARIAKLYEQYF.

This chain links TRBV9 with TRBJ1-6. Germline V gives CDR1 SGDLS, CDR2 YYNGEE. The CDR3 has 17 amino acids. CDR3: CVSSVGGVSSYNSPLHF.

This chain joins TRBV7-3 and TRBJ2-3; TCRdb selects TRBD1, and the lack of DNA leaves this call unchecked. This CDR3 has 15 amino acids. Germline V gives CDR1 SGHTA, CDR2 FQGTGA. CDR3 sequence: CASSPTGTGTDTQYF.

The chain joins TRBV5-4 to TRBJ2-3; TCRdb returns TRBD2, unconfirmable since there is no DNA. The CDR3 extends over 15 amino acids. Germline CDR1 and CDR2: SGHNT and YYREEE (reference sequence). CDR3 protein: CASSLKGPRTDTQYF.